This T cell receptor (beta chain) comes out of a study of OX40 agonist ivuxolimab in advanced cancers. Concerning the study at large: Ivuxolimab was an agonistic, fully human IgG2 monoclonal antibody directed against OX40 (CD134), a costimulatory receptor. Intravenous ivuxolimab was administered to patients every 2 weeks at six dose levels: 0.01, 0.1, 0.3, 1.5, 3 and 10 mg/kg. The paper reports the monotherapy dose-escalation portion (N of about 50 patients) of the phase I ivuxolimab trial. Partial responses were achieved by three dose-escalation patients, of whom one had hepatocellular carcinoma and two had cutaneous melanoma. In the dose-escalation cohort, 82.7% of patients were male, and the mean age was around 60 years, with a range of about 23 to 80. Prior anti-PD-1, anti-PD-L1 or anti-CTLA-4 therapy was permitted, and 40% to 50% of dose-escalation patients had received checkpoint inhibitors. The point of sequencing TCRbeta in the periphery was to test whether ivuxolimab changed TCR sequence diversity and drove clonal T-cell expansion. Of the 50 to 55 dose-escalation patients, hepatocellular carcinoma was present in approximately 20, melanoma in roughly 15, renal cell carcinoma in 9 and head and neck cancer in 9.

Genomic DNA was isolated from the sorted cells so that the TCRbeta CDR3 region could be sequenced. The immunoSEQ Assay was used to sequence the TCRbeta CDR3 regions. In its TCRdb copy, this immuneACCESS table keeps in-frame sequences only and misses some clones. Where compared with another copy, unresolved V genes explain less than half of these, and the others have no known cause. The table for this sample lists approximately 59,000 clones; approximately 84% of them were counted only once. In total, the top ten clones hold about 1.9% of the sample. The trial excluded patients who had a history of autoimmune disease or who were on systemic immunosuppression. Peripheral blood for TCR sequencing was collected from all dose cohorts at baseline, on cycle 4 day 1, and on cycle 7 day 1. Samples were obtained from an open-label, multicenter, first-in-human phase I dose-escalation trial of ivuxolimab. Adults with locally advanced or metastatic melanoma, renal cell carcinoma, hepatocellular carcinoma or head and neck squamous cell carcinoma were enrolled in the trial. Before TCR sequencing, CD4+ T cells and CD8+ T cells were sorted from peripheral blood as separate populations.

Deletion took 1 base off V and 4 bases off J, with a span of 10 bases between the germline ends. CDR1 and CDR2, looked up from the germline V gene, are MGHRA and YSYEKL. Taken from cysteine to phenylalanine, the CDR3 has 15 residues. CDR3 DNA is the only sequence kept; it has 45 bases, read in frame from the first base. Comments on this clone: The specificity of this receptor is unknown. Per-base qualities were not stored, and no clone one base away is much larger.

General findings and caveats noted by the study authors: The antigen specificity of the peripheral T cells that underwent clonal expansion was not determined. Low levels of normalized T-cell clonal expansion were also seen in some patients who did not respond. After ivuxolimab, more expanded clones were found on average in CD8+ T cells than in CD4+ T cells. Clonal expansion of both CD4+ and CD8+ blood T cells was observed from baseline to week 6 at doses 0.1 to 3.0 mg/kg. In the 0.1-3.0 mg/kg groups, partial responders were among the patients with the lowest normalized peripheral clonal expansion, particularly in CD8+ T cells.

The receptor was derived from an adult with an advanced solid tumor such as melanoma, head and neck, liver or kidney cancer. The rearrangement joined TRBV4-1 to TRBJ2-2, and the D gene may be TRBD1, 6 bases matching. The sequencing here drew on CD4+ or CD8+ T cells sorted from blood, taken in a trial of the OX40 agonist ivuxolimab. The base sequence is TGCGCCAGCAGCCAAGCAGGGGCGAGCACCGGGGAGCTGTTTTTT. Translated, it gives CASSQAGASTGELFF.